The clone carrying this T cell receptor (beta chain) was found a few times. The antigen remains unidentified. The donors were part of the validation cohort, which consisted of under 150 subjects and was separate from the first cohort of hundreds of subjects. TCRdb's table, derived via immunoSEQ multiplex PCR, lists solely in-frame clones and lacks some. Of 150,000 to 200,000 clones in the sample, roughly 84% were seen once. These data are taken from a study of cytomegalovirus exposure and HLA in healthy donors. Study-level points and caveats: Confirmation was obtained in vitro that a few CMV-associated chains are specific for CMV antigens.

Input material: PBMCs. The sequence was obtained from a woman between 18 and 30 years old in good health and CMV-seropositive.

The CDR3 sequence is CASSVSGASSYEQYF. CDR3 DNA sequence: TGTGCCAGCAGCGTTAGCGGGGCGAGCTCCTACGAGCAGTACTTC. The chain couples TRBV7-8 to TRBJ2-7; 8 nucleotides line up with TRBD2. Germline V gives CDR1 SGHVS, CDR2 FQNEAQ. Trimming at V came to 5 bases and at J to 0 bases, leaving 6 bases not matched to a gene. CDR3 length: 15 residues.